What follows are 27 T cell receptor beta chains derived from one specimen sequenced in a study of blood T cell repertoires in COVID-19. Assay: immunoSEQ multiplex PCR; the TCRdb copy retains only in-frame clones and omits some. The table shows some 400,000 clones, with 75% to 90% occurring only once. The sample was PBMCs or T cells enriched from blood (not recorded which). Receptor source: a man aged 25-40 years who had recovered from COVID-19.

The CDR3 loop reads CASSVASGIGGELFF. CDR3 DNA: TGTGCCAGCAGCGTAGCAAGCGGGATAGGCGGGGAGCTGTTTTTT. This rearrangement joins TRBV9 to TRBJ2-2; 7 bases are shared with TRBD2. V lost 0 bases to trimming and J lost 7 bases; unmatched junction nucleotides: 6. Germline V gene sequence: CDR1 SGDLS, CDR2 YYNGEE. The CDR3 covers 15 residues.

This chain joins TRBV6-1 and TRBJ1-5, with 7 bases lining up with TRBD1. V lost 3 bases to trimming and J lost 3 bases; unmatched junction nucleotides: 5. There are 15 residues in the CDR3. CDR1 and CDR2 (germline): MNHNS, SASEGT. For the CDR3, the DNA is TGTGCCAGCAGTGAGATACAGGGGCCCAATCAGCCCCAGCATTTT. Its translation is CASSEIQGPNQPQHF.

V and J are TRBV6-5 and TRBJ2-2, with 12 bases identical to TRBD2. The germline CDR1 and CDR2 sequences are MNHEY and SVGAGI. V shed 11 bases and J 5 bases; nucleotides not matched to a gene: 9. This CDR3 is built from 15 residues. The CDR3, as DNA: TGTGCCTCCCTAGCGGGAGGGCCTGGGACCGGGGAGCTGTTTTTT. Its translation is CASLAGGPGTGELFF.

The CDR3 protein is CASSRAGSLWGELFF. CDR3 sequence (DNA): TGTGCCAGCAGTAGAGCGGGATCCCTTTGGGGGGAGCTGTTTTTT. J is TRBJ2-2 and V is TRBV27; 7 bases line up with TRBD2. This CDR3 region has 15 residues. CDR1 is MNHEY and CDR2 is SMNVEV in the germline V gene (reference sequence). Trimming removed 5 bases from V and 8 bases from J; junction bases left unmatched: 11.

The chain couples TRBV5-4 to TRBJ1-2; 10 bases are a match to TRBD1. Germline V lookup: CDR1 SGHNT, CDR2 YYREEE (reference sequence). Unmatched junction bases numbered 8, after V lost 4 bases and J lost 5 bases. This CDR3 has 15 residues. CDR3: CASSAGTGVEYGYTF. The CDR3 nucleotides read TGTGCCAGCAGCGCTGGGACAGGGGTAGAATATGGCTACACCTTC.

CDR3 nucleotides: TGCGCCAGCAGCCTTACTACAGGGAACAATCAGCCCCAGCATTTT. It codes for CASSLTTGNNQPQHF. This chain connects TRBV5-1 to TRBJ1-5, with D possibly TRBD1 on 6 matching bases. Deletions cut 4 bases from V and 3 bases from J, with 14 bases between. The CDR3 contains 15 residues. Per germline, CDR1 SGHRS and CDR2 YFSETQ.

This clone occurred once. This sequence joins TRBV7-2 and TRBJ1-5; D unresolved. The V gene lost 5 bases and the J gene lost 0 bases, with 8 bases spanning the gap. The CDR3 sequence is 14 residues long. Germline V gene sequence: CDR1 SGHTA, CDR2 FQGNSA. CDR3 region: CASSTRNSNQPQHF. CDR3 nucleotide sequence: TGTGCCAGCAGCACGCGGAATAGCAATCAGCCCCAGCATTTT.

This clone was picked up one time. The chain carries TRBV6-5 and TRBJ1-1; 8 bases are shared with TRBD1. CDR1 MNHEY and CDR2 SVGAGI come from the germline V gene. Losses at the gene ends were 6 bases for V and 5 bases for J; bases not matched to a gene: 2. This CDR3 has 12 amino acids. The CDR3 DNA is TGTGCCAGCAGACAGGGGGGGACTGAAGCTTTCTTT. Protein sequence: CASRQGGTEAFF.

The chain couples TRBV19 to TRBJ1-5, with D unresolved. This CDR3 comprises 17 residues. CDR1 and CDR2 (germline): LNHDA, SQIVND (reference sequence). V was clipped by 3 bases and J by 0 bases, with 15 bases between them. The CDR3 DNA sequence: TGTGCCAGTAGTATCGGGAGGGCAATGTATAGCAATCAGCCCCAGCATTTT. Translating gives CASSIGRAMYSNQPQHF.

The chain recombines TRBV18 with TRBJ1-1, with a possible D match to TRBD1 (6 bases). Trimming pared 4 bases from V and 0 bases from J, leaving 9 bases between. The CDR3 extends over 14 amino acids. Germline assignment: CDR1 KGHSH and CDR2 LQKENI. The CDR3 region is CASSQTGVNTEAFF. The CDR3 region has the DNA TGTGCCAGCTCACAGACAGGCGTGAACACTGAAGCTTTCTTT.

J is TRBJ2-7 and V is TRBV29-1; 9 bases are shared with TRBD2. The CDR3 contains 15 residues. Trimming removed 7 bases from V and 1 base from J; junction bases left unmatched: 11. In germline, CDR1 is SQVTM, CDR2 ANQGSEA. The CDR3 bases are TGCAGCGCACGCCGGATAGCGGGAGATTCCTACGAGCAGTACTTC. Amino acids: CSARRIAGDSYEQYF.

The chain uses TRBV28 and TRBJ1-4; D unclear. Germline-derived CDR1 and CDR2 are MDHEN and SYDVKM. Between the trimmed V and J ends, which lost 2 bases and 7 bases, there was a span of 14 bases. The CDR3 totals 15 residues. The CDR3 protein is CASSLDLPGSEKLFF. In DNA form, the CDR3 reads TGTGCCAGCAGTTTAGACCTCCCGGGGTCTGAAAAACTGTTTTTT.

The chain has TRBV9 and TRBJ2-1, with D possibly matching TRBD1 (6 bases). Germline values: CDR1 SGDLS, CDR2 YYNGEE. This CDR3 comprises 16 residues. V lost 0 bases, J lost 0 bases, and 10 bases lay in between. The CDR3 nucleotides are TGTGCCAGCAGCGTAGGACAGGTCCTCTCCTACAATGAGCAGTTCTTC. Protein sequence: CASSVGQVLSYNEQFF. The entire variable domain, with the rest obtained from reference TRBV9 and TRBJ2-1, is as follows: DSGVTQTPKHLITATGQRVTLRCSPRSGDLSVYWYQQSLDQGLQFLIQYYNGEERAKGNILERFSAQQFPDLHSELNLSSLELGDSALYFCASSVGQVLSYNEQFFGPGTRLTVL.

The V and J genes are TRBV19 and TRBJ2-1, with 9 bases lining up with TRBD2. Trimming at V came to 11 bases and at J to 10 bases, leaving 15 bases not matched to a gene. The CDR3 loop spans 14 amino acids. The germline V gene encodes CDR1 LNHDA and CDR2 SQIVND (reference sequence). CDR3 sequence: CAASGIAQHREQFF. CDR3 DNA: TGTGCCGCTAGCGGGATTGCACAACATCGCGAGCAGTTCTTC.

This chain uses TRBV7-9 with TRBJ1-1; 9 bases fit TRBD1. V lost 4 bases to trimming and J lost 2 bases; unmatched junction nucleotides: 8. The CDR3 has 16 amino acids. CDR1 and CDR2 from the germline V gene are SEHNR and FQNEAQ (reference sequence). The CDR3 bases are TGTGCCAGCAGCTCCAGACAGGGGGTGGGTAACACTGAAGCTTTCTTT. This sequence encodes CASSSRQGVGNTEAFF.

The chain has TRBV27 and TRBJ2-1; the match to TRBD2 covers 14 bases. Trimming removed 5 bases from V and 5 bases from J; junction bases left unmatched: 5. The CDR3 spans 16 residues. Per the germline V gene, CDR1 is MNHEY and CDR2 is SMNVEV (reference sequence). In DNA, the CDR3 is TGTGCCAGCAGTGGACTAGCGGGAGGACGTAACAATGAGCAGTTCTTC. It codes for CASSGLAGGRNNEQFF.

For the CDR3, the DNA is TGTGCCATCAGTAGGACAGACGTGAGAAACACCATATATTTT. It encodes CAISRTDVRNTIYF. The V call is TRBV10-3, the J call TRBJ1-3, with D maybe TRBD1 (6 bases). The germline V gene encodes CDR1 ENHRY and CDR2 SYGVKD. Trimming removed 5 bases from V and 5 bases from J, with 13 bases in between. There are 14 residues in the CDR3.

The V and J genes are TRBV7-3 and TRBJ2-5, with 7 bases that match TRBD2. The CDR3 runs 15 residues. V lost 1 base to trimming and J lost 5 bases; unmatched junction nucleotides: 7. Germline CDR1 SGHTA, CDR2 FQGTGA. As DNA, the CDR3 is TGTGCCAGCAGCTTAAAAGGTGGGAGGGAGGAGACCCAGTACTTC. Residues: CASSLKGGREETQYF.

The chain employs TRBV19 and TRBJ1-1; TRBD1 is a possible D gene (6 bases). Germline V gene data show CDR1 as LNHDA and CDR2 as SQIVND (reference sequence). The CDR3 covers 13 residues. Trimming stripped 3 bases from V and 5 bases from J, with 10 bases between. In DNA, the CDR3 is TGTGCCAGTAGTATGGTTGGACAGACTGAAGCTTTCTTT. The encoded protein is CASSMVGQTEAFF.

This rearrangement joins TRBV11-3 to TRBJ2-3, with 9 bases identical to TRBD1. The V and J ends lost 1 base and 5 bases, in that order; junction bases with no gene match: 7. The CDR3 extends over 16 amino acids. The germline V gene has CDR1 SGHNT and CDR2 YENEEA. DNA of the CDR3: TGTGCCAGCAGCTTAGGAGGACAGGGGATTATAGATACGCAGTATTTT. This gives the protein CASSLGGQGIIDTQYF.

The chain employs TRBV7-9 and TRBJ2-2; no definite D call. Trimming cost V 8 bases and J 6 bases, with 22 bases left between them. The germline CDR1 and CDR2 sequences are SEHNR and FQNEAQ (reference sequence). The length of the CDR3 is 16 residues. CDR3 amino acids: CASATRPKTYPGELFF. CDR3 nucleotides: TGTGCCAGCGCAACCCGCCCCAAGACATACCCCGGGGAGCTGTTTTTT.

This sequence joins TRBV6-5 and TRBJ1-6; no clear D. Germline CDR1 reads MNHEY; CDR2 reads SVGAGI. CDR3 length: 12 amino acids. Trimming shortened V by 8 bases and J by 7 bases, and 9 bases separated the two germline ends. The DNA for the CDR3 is TGTGCCAGCGAGGGCAGCAATTCACCCCTCCACTTT. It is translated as CASEGSNSPLHF.

The CDR3 DNA follows: TGTGCCAGCAGCCCCGGTGAAAAACTGTTTTTT. Amino acid sequence: CASSPGEKLFF. The chain carries TRBV27 and TRBJ1-4; D ambiguous. CDR3 size: 11 residues. Germline CDR1 reads MNHEY; CDR2 reads SMNVEV (reference sequence). V dropped 6 bases and J dropped 7 bases, with 6 bases sitting between them.

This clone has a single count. The CDR3 DNA reads TGCGCCAGCAGCCCAGCAGGGATTGGTGTCGGGGAGCTGTTTTTT. Protein product: CASSPAGIGVGELFF. This sequence joins TRBV4-1 and TRBJ2-2; tentatively, D is TRBD1 (5 bases). V lost 4 bases, J lost 7 bases, and 16 bases lay in between. The CDR3 sequence is 15 residues long. Looked up from germline, CDR1 is MGHRA and CDR2 is YSYEKL.

The CDR3 nucleotides read TGTGCCAGCAGCTTAGCCTACTCGACGAACACCGGGGAGCTGTTTTTT. Translating gives CASSLAYSTNTGELFF. The rearrangement uses TRBV11-2 and TRBJ2-2, with D uncertain. V lost 1 base to trimming and J lost 0 bases, with 9 bases between them. The germline gives CDR1 SGHAT, CDR2 FQNNGV. The CDR3 runs to 16 residues.

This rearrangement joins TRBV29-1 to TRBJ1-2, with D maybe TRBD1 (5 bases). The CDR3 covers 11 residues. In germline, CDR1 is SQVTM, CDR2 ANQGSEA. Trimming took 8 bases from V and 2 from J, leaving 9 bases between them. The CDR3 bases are TGCAGCACCGGGGGGAACTATGGCTACACCTTC. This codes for CSTGGNYGYTF.

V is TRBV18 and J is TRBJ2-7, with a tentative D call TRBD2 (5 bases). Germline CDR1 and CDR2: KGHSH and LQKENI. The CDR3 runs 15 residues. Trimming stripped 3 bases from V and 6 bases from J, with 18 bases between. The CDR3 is CASSPPIYKLGEQYF. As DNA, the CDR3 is TGTGCCAGCTCACCCCCCATCTATAAACTAGGCGAGCAGTACTTC.